Given below is one T cell receptor (beta chain) in context. These data come from a study of blood T cell repertoires in COVID-19. About the research overall: Both acute and convalescent COVID-19 samples were obtained from the United States, Italy and Spain. PBMCs, B-cell-depleted T cells, or T cells were the source of the cDNA or gDNA that made up the material.

Followed longitudinally, the Seattle patients had been enrolled during active infection. As handled by the study authors: Reference gene primer amplification gave nucleated cell count estimates. This table comes from immunoSEQ multiplex PCR, and its TCRdb copy is limited to in-frame clones, with some not included. D and trimming were read from the DNA, whereas the V and J calls and clone size are those reported in that table. The data hold over 150,000 clones, with around four fifths observed a single time. Germline trimming cut 6 bases from V and 1 base from J; bases unmatched to any gene: 6. The CDR3 runs 15 residues. From germline, CDR1 is MNHNY and CDR2 SVGAGI (reference sequence).

V usage is TRBV6-6 and J usage is TRBJ1-5; 7 bases align to TRBD1. Source material: peripheral blood. The receptor comes from a woman between 35 and 50 years old with COVID-19, enrolled during active disease. The CDR3 loop is CASSPDRRSNQPQHF. As DNA, the CDR3 is TGTGCCAGCAGCCCGGACAGGCGGAGCAATCAGCCCCAGCATTTT.